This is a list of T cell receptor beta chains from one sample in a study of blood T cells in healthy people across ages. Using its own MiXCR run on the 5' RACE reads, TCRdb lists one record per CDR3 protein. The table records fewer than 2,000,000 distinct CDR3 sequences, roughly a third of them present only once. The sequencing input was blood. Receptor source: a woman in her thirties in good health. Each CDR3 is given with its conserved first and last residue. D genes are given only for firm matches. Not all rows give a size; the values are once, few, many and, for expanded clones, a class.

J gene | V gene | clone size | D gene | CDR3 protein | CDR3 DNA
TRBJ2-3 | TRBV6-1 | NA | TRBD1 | CASRRDGTGSTDTQYF | TGTGCCAGCAGGAGAGACGGGACAGGAAGCACAGATACGCAGTATTTT
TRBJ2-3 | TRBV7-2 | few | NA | CASSSRGIFTDTQYF | TGTGCCAGCAGCTCTAGAGGTATATTCACAGATACGCAGTATTTT
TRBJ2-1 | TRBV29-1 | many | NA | CSVSRLQDWRFF | TGCAGCGTTTCCAGACTACAGGACTGGAGGTTCTTC
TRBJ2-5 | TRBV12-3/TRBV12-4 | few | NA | CASSPGRREETQYF | TGTGCCAGCAGCCCGGGACGCCGGGAAGAGACCCAGTACTTC
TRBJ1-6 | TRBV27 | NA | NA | CASSFAGRSYNSPLHF | TGTGCCAGCAGTTTCGCAGGCCGCTCCTATAATTCACCCCTCCACTTT
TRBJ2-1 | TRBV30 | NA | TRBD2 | CAWSVAGGASYNEQFF | TGTGCCTGGAGTGTAGCCGGGGGGGCCTCCTACAATGAGCAGTTCTTC
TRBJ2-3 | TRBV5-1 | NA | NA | CAISLFYTDTQYF | TGCGCCATCAGCTTGTTCTACACAGATACGCAGTATTTT
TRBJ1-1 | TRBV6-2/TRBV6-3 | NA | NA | CASSYSSDVRGGTEAFF | TGTGCCAGCAGTTACTCAAGTGATGTACGGGGGGGAACTGAAGCTTTCTTT
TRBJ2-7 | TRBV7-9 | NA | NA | CASSWPGAYEQYF | TGTGCCAGCAGCTGGCCGGGGGCCTACGAGCAGTACTTC
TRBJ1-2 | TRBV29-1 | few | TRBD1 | CSVRQGNYDYTF | TGCAGCGTGCGACAGGGGAACTATGACTACACCTTC
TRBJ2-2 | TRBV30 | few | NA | CAWSVTTAHTGELFF | TGTGCCTGGAGTGTAACGACAGCCCACACCGGGGAGCTGTTTTTT
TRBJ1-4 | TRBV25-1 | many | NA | CASSEFGRSNEKLFF | TGTGCCAGCAGTGAATTTGGCAGGAGCAATGAAAAACTGTTTTTT
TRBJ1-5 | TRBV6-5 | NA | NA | CASSYSSGSNQPQHF | TGTGCCAGCAGTTACTCATCGGGAAGCAATCAGCCCCAGCATTTT
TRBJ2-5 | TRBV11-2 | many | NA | CASSLDPAGTQYF | TGTGCCAGCAGCTTAGACCCGGCGGGGACCCAGTACTTC
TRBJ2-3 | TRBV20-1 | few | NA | CSARDWAGAYTDTQYF | TGCAGTGCTAGAGATTGGGCGGGGGCCTACACAGATACGCAGTATTTT
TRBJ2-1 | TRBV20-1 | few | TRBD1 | CSVPGQALHNEQFF | TGCAGTGTCCCCGGACAGGCCTTACACAATGAGCAGTTCTTC
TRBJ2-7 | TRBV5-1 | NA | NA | CASSLAGIGDEQYF | TGCGCCAGCAGCTTGGCAGGGATAGGAGACGAGCAGTACTTC
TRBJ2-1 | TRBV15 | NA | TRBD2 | CATSRGYPGGRNEQFF | TGTGCCACCAGCAGGGGATACCCGGGGGGGAGGAATGAGCAGTTCTTC
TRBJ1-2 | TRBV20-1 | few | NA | CSARDQVQDPVGYTF | TGCAGTGCTAGAGATCAGGTACAGGACCCGGTTGGCTACACCTTC
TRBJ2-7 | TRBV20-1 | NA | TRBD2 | CSARPVGGVLYEQYF | TGCAGTGCTAGACCTGTGGGGGGGGTACTCTACGAGCAGTACTTC
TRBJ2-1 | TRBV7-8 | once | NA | CAGSLGLYSYNEQFF | TGTGCCGGCAGCTTAGGTCTCTATTCCTACAATGAGCAGTTCTTC
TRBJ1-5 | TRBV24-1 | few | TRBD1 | CATSEGQGGNQPQHF | TGTGCCACCAGTGAGGGACAGGGCGGCAATCAGCCCCAGCATTTT